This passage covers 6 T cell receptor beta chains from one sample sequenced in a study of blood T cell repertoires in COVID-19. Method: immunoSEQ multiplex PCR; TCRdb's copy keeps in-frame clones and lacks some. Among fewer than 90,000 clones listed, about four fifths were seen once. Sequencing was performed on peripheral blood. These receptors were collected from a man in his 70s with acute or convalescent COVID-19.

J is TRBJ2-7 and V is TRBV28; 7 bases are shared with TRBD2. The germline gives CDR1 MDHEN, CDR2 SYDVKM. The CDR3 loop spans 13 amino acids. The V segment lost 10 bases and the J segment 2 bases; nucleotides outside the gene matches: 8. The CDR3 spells CATQSGTTYEQYF. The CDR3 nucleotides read TGTGCCACTCAATCCGGGACTACCTACGAGCAGTACTTC. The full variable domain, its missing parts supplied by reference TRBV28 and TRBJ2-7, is DVKVTQSSRYLVKRTGEKVFLECVQDMDHENMFWYRQDPGLGLRLIYFSYDVKMKEKGDIPEGYSVSREKKERFSLILESASTNQTSMYLCATQSGTTYEQYFGPGTRLTVT.

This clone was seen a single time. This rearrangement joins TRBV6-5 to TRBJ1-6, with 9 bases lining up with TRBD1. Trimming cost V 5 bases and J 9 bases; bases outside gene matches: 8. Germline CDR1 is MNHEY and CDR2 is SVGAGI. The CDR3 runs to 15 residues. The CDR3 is CASSPWTGAASPLHF. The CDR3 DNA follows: TGTGCCAGCAGTCCCTGGACAGGGGCGGCTTCACCCCTCCACTTT.

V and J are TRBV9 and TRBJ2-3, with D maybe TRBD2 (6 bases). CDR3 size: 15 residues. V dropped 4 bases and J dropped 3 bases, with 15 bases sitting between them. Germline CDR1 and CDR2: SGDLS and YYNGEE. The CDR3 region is CASSYPRGLTDTQYF. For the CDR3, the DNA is TGTGCCAGCAGCTATCCACGGGGGTTAACAGATACGCAGTATTTT.

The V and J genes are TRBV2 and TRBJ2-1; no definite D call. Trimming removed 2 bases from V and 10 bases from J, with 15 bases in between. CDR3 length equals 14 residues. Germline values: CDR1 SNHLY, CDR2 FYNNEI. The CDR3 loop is CASSELGRQGEQFF. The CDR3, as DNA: TGTGCCAGCAGTGAATTGGGCAGGCAAGGCGAGCAGTTCTTC.

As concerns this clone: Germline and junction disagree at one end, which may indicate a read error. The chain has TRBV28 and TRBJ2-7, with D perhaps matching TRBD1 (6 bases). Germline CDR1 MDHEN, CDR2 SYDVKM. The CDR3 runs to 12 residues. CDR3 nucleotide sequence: TGTGCCAGCAGTTTGGCCAACAGGGTGGGCGACTTC. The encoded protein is CASSLANRVGDF.

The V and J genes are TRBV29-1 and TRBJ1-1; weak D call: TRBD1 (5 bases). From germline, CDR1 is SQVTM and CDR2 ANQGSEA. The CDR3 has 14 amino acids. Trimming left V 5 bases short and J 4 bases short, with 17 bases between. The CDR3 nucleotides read TGCAGCGTTCAGGCGGCAGGGAGGAGCACTGAAGCTTTCTTT. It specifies CSVQAAGRSTEAFF.